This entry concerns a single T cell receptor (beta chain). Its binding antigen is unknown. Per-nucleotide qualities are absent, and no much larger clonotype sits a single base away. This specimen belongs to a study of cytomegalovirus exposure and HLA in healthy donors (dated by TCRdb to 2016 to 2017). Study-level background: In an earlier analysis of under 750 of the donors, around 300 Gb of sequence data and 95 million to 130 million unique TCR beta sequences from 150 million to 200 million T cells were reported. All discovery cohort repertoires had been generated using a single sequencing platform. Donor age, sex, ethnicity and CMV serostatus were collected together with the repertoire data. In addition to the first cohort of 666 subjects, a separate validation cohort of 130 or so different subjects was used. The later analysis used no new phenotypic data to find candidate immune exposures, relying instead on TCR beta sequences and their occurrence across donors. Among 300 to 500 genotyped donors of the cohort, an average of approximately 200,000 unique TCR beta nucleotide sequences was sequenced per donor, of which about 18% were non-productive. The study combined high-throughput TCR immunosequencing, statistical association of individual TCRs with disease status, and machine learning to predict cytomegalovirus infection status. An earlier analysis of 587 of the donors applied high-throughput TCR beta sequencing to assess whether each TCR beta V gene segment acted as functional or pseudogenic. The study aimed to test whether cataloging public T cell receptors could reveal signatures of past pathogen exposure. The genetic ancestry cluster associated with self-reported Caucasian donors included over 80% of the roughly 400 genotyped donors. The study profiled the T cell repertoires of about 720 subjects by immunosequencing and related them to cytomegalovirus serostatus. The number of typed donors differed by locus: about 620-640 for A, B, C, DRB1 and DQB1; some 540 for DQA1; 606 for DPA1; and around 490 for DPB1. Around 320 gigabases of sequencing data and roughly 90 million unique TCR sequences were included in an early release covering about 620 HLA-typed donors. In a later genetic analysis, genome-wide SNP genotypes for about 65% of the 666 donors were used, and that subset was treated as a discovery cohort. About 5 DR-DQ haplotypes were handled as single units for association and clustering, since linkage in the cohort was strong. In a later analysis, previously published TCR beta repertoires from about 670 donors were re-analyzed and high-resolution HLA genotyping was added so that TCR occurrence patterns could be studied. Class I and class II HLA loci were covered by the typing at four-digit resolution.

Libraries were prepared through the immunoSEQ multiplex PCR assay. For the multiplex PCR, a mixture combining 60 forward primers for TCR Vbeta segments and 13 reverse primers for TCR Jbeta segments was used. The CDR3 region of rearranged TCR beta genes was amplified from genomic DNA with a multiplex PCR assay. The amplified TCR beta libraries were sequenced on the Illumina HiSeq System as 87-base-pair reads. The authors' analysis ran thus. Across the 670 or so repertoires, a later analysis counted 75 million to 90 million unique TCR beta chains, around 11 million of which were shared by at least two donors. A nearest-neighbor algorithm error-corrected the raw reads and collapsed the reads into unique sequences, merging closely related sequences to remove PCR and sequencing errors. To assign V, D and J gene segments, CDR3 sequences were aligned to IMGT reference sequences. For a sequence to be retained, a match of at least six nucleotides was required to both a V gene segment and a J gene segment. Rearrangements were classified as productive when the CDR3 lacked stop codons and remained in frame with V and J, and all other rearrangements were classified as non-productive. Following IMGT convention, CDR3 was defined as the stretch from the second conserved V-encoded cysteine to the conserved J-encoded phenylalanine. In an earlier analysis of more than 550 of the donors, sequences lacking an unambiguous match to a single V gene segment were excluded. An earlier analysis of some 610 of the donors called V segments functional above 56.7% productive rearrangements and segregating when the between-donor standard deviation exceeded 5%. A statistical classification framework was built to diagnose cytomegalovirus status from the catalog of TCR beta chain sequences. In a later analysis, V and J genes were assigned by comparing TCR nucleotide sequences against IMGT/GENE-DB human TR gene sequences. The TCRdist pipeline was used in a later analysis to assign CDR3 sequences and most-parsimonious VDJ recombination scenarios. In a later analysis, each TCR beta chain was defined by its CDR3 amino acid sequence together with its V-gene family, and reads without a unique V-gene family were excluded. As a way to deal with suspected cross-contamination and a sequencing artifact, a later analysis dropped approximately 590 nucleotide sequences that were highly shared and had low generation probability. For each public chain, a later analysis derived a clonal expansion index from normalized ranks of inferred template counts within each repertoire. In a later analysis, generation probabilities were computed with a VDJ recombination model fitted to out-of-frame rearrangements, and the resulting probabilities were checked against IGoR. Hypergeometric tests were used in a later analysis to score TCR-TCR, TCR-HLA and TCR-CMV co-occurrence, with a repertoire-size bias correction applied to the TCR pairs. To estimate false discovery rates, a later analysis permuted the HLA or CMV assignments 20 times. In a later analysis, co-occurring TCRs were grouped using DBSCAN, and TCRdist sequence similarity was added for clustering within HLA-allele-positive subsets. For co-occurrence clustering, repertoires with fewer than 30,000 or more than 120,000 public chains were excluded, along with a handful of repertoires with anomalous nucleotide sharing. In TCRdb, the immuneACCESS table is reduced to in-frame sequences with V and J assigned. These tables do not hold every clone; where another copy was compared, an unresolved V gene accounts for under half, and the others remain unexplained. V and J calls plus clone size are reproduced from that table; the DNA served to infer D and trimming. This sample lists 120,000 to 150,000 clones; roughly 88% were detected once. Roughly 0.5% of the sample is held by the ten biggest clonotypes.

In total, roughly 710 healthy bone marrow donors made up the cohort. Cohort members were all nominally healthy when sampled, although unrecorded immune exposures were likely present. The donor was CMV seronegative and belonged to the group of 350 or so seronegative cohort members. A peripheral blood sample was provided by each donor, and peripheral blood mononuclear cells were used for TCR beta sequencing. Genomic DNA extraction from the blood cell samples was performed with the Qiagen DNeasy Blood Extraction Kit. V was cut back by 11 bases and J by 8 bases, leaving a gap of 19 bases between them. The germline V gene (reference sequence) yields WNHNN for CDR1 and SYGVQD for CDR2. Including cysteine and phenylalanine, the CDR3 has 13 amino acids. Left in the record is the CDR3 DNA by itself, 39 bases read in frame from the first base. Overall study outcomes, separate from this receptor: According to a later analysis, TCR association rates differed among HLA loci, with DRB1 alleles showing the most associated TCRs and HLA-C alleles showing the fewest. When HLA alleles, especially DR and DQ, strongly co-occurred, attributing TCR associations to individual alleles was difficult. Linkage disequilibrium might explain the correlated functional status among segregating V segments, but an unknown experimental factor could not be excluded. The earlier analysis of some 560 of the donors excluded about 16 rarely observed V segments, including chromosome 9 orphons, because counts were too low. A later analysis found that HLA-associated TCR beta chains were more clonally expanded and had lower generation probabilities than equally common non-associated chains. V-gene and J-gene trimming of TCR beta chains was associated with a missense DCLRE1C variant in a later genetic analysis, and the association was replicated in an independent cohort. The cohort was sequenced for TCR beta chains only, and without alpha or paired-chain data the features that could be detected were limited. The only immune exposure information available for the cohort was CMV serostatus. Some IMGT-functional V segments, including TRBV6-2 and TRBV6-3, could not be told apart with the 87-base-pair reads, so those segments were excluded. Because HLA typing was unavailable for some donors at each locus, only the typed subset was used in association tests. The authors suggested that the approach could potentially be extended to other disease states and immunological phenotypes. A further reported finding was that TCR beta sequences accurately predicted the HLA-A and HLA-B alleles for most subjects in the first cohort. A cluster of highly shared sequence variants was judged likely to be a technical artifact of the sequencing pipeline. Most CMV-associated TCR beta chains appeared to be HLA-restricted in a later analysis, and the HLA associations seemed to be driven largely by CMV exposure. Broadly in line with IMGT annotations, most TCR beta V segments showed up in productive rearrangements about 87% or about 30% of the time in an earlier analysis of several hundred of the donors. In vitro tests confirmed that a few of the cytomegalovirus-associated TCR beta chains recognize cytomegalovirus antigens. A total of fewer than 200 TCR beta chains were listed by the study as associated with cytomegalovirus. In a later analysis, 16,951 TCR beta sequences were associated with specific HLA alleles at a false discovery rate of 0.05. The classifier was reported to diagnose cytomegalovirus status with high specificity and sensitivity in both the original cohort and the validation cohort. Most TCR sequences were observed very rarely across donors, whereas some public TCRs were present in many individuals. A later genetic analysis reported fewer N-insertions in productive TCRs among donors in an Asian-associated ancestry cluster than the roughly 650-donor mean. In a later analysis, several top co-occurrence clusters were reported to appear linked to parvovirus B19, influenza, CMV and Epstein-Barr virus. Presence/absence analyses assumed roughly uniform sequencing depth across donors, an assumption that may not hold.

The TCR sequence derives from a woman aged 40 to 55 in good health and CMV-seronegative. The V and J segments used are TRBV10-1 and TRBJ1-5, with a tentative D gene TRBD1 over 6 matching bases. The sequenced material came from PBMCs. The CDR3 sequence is CAGLNRVSEPQHF. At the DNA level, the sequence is TGCGCCGGTCTAAACAGGGTTTCCGAGCCCCAGCATTTT.